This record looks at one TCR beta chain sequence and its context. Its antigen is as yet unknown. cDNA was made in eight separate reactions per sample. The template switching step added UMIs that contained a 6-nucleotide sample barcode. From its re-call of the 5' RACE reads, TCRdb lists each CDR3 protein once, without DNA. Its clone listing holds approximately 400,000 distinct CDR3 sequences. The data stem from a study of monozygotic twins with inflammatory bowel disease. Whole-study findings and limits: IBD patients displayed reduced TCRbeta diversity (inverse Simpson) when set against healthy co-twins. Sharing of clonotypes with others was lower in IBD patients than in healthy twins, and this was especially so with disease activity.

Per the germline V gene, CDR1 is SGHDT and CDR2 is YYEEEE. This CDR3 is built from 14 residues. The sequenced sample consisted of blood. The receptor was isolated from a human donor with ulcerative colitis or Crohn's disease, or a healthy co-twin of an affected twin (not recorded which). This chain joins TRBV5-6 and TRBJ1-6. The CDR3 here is CASSLAMYNSPLHF.